Following are 12 T cell receptor beta chains from one sample sequenced in a study of blood T cell repertoires in COVID-19. Using immunoSEQ multiplex PCR, the repertoire was profiled, and TCRdb retains in-frame clones only, with some absent. The sample includes more than 110,000 clones, around 73% of them seen just once. The source material was PBMCs or T cells enriched from blood (not recorded which). These receptors were taken from a woman aged 50 to 65 who had recovered from COVID-19.

The CDR3: CASRGQGYPNYGYTF. CDR3 in DNA: TGTGCCAGCAGAGGACAGGGGTACCCTAACTATGGCTACACCTTC. The chain links TRBV28 to TRBJ1-2; 9 nucleotides agree with TRBD1. J lost 0 bases, V lost 6 bases, and 5 bases had no gene match. Germline CDR1 and CDR2: MDHEN and SYDVKM. This CDR3 spans 15 amino acids.

The chain has TRBV7-2 and TRBJ1-5, with TRBD1 as a possible D gene (6 bases). V lost 6 bases to trimming and J lost 3 bases, with 15 bases between them. The CDR3 runs to 15 residues. CDR1 is SGHTA and CDR2 is FQGNSA in the germline V gene. The CDR3 bases are TGTGCCAGCAGTCGGGGGGCAGGCCTCAATCAGCCCCAGCATTTT. It specifies CASSRGAGLNQPQHF.

J is TRBJ1-1 and V is TRBV27; no reliable D call. This CDR3 has 13 residues. Per germline, CDR1 MNHEY and CDR2 SMNVEV (reference sequence). V lost 3 bases and J lost 5, with 10 bases in between. CDR3 sequence: CASSFQQSTEAFF. In nucleotides, the CDR3 is TGTGCCAGCAGTTTTCAACAGTCTACTGAAGCTTTCTTT.

This rearrangement joins TRBV2 to TRBJ2-2; unclear D gene. Germline CDR1 SNHLY, CDR2 FYNNEI. This CDR3 has 14 amino acids. The V end was cut by 3 bases, the J end by 4 bases, with 9 bases between. The CDR3 loop is CASSDVLSTGELFF. DNA of the CDR3: TGTGCCAGCAGTGATGTCCTATCCACCGGGGAGCTGTTTTTT.

V gene TRBV5-5 combines with J gene TRBJ1-5, with 9 bases aligning to TRBD1. The CDR3 extends over 17 amino acids. V lost 2 bases, J lost 1 base, and 7 bases stayed unmatched. Germline V lookup: CDR1 SGHKS, CDR2 YYEKEE (reference sequence). CDR3 residues: CASSFGTGSLSNQPQHF. The DNA for the CDR3 is TGTGCCAGCAGCTTCGGGACAGGGAGCTTAAGCAATCAGCCCCAGCATTTT.

The genes are TRBV10-3 and TRBJ1-2; tentative D call: TRBD1 (6 bases). With 6 bases removed from V and 5 bases from J, the gap between germline ends came to 16 bases. The CDR3 consists of 14 residues. CDR1 and CDR2 (germline): ENHRY, SYGVKD. This CDR3 reads CAISQGSLLYGYTF. The CDR3 DNA reads as TGTGCCATCAGCCAGGGGTCTCTCCTTTATGGCTACACCTTC.

This sequence joins TRBV6-5 and TRBJ2-2, with 9 bases that match TRBD2. With V trimmed by 7 bases and J by 6 bases, 9 bases remained unmatched. Looked up from germline, CDR1 is MNHEY and CDR2 is SVGAGI. The CDR3 is 15 amino acids. CDR3 in amino acids: CASNLAGPIAGELFF. CDR3 in DNA: TGTGCCAGCAACCTAGCGGGGCCGATAGCCGGGGAGCTGTTTTTT.

The chain couples TRBV19 to TRBJ1-2; perhaps TRBD1 as D (5 bases). The CDR3 sequence is 15 residues long. Between the trimmed V and J ends, which lost 0 bases and 3 bases, there was a span of 11 bases. The V gene's germline CDR1 is LNHDA and CDR2 SQIVND (reference sequence). As DNA, the CDR3 is TGTGCCAGTAGTATAGATCGTGACAGCCACTATGGCTACACCTTC. Translating gives CASSIDRDSHYGYTF. The full variable domain, its missing parts supplied by reference TRBV19 and TRBJ1-2, is DGGITQSPKYLFRKEGQNVTLSCEQNLNHDAMYWYRQDPGQGLRLIYYSQIVNDFQKGDIAEGYSVSREKKESFPLTVTSAQKNPTAFYLCASSIDRDSHYGYTFGSGTRLTVV.

J is TRBJ1-1 and V is TRBV5-4; TRBD1 might be the D (6 bases). Trimming stripped 3 bases from V and 3 bases from J, with 15 bases between. Germline V lookup: CDR1 SGHNT, CDR2 YYREEE (reference sequence). The CDR3 is 15 amino acids. The CDR3 bases are TGTGCCAGCAGCTCGCCTGGACAGCCAGACACTGAAGCTTTCTTT. Its protein product is CASSSPGQPDTEAFF.

This clone appeared once. The CDR3 sequence is CAENRGHLYGYTF. The CDR3 coding sequence is TGTGCCGAAAACAGGGGGCACCTCTATGGCTACACCTTC. The chain recombines TRBV19 with TRBJ1-2; TRBD1 matches 9 bases. Germline V lookup: CDR1 LNHDA, CDR2 SQIVND (reference sequence). This CDR3 has 13 amino acids. V was clipped by 11 bases and J by 4 bases; unmatched bases: 8.

This chain joins TRBV6-5 and TRBJ2-5; weak D call: TRBD1 (6 bases). The CDR3 contains 13 residues. V was shortened by 2 bases and J by 3 bases, with 7 bases between the two germline ends. Per the germline V gene, CDR1 is MNHEY and CDR2 is SVGAGI. CDR3 loop: CASSYKGEETQYF. Written as DNA, the CDR3 is TGTGCCAGCAGTTACAAGGGGGAAGAGACCCAGTACTTC.

This clone turned up a few times. This rearrangement joins TRBV7-2 to TRBJ1-2, with no clear D. V lost 1 base and J lost 4, with 13 bases in between. In germline, CDR1 is SGHTA, CDR2 FQGNSA. The CDR3 loop spans 15 amino acids. This CDR3 is CASSLVREIGYGYTF. DNA for the CDR3: TGTGCCAGCAGCTTAGTACGAGAGATTGGCTATGGCTACACCTTC.